Listed here are 24 T cell receptor beta chains from one sample, sequenced in a study of blood T cell repertoires in COVID-19. Sequencing was performed with immunoSEQ multiplex PCR; in TCRdb, only in-frame clones are kept and a portion is missing. The profile shows approximately 190,000 clones, about 83% of them singletons. Material: PBMCs or T cells enriched from blood (not recorded which). All receptors derive from a woman in her 30s who had been exposed to COVID-19.

This clone was found once. The rearrangement uses TRBV11-2 and TRBJ2-2; 7 bases agree with TRBD1. Trimming removed 5 bases from V and 2 bases from J; junction bases left unmatched: 5. This CDR3 is 15 amino acids long. Germline-derived CDR1 and CDR2 are SGHAT and FQNNGV. Here the CDR3 DNA reads TGTGCCAGCAGCCCGGGGACAGTCAACACCGGGGAGCTGTTTTTT. This codes for CASSPGTVNTGELFF.

This chain joins TRBV5-4 and TRBJ2-6; D uncertain. CDR3 length: 17 amino acids. Germline lookup yields CDR1 SGHNT and CDR2 YYREEE (reference sequence). Trimming removed 1 base at V and 0 bases at J, with 11 bases between. CDR3 coding DNA: TGTGCCAGCAGCTTGCCCGCTCGGGTCTCTGGGGCCAACGTCCTGACTTTC. It codes for CASSLPARVSGANVLTF.

The chain joins TRBV15 to TRBJ1-1, with TRBD1 identical over 7 bases. The CDR3 runs to 14 residues. Germline V lookup: CDR1 LNHNV, CDR2 YYDKDF (reference sequence). The J segment lost 5 bases and the V segment lost 1 base, leaving 4 bases of the junction unmatched. CDR3 residues: CATSRGDSRTEAFF. The CDR3 DNA reads TGTGCCACCAGCAGAGGGGACAGTCGGACTGAAGCTTTCTTT.

The genes are TRBV12-5 and TRBJ2-1; 10 nucleotides line up with TRBD2. The V gene end was trimmed by 1 base and the J gene end by 7 bases; junction bases not matched to a gene: 13. The CDR3 runs 18 residues. Germline V gives CDR1 LGHNT, CDR2 FRNRAP. The CDR3 region has the DNA TGTGCTAGTGGTTTGGACCGCCTTACTAGCGGGGTCTTGAATGAGCAGTTCTTC. As protein: CASGLDRLTSGVLNEQFF.

V usage is TRBV19 and J usage is TRBJ2-5, with TRBD2 matching 8 bases. The CDR3 consists of 11 residues. The junction had 3 bases not matched to a gene; V was cut back by 3 bases and J by 12 bases. The V gene's germline CDR1 is LNHDA and CDR2 SQIVND (reference sequence). CDR3 in DNA: TGTGCCAGTAGTATTAGCGGGGTGAAGTACTTC. Translated, it gives CASSISGVKYF. Looking up the rest from reference TRBV19 and TRBJ2-5 gives the full variable domain: DGGITQSPKYLFRKEGQNVTLSCEQNLNHDAMYWYRQDPGQGLRLIYYSQIVNDFQKGDIAEGYSVSREKKESFPLTVTSAQKNPTAFYLCASSISGVKYFGPGTRLLVL.

V is TRBV10-3 and J is TRBJ1-5; the D gene is possibly TRBD1 (5 bases). Germline assignment: CDR1 ENHRY and CDR2 SYGVKD. The V gene lost 3 bases and the J gene lost 3 bases, with 9 bases spanning the gap. The CDR3 has 14 residues. DNA of the CDR3: TGTGCCATCAGTGACGACAGCCCCAATCAGCCCCAGCATTTT. The encoded protein is CAISDDSPNQPQHF.

The CDR3 sequence: CASSLAQGAGYEQYF. CDR3 sequence (DNA): TGTGCCAGCAGCTTAGCGCAGGGCGCTGGCTACGAGCAGTACTTC. The chain has TRBV7-7 and TRBJ2-7, with D perhaps matching TRBD1 (5 bases). CDR1 SSHAT and CDR2 FNYEAQ come from the germline V gene (reference sequence). The CDR3 is made up of 15 amino acids. V lost 0 bases and J 3 bases, leaving 12 bases between the germline ends. The complete variable domain, with remaining parts taken from reference TRBV7-7 and TRBJ2-7, reads GAGVSQSPRYKVTKRGQDVTLRCDPISSHATLYWYQQALGQGPEFLTYFNYEAQPDKSGLPSDRFSAERPEGSISTLTIQRTEQRDSAMYRCASSLAQGAGYEQYFGPGTRLTVT.

The V and J genes are TRBV18 and TRBJ2-5; D is undetermined. The V and J ends lost 2 bases and 3 bases respectively, with 4 bases between them. CDR3 length equals 12 residues. Germline V gives CDR1 KGHSH, CDR2 LQKENI. The CDR3 sequence is CASSPTEETQYF. The CDR3 nucleotides read TGTGCCAGCTCACCAACGGAAGAGACCCAGTACTTC.

The genes are TRBV11-3 and TRBJ2-3; D might be TRBD1 (5 bases). The CDR3 covers 13 residues. V gave up 1 base and J gave up 9 bases, with 11 bases separating them. The germline V gene has CDR1 SGHNT and CDR2 YENEEA. CDR3 loop: CASSLVAPGTQYF. The DNA for the CDR3 is TGTGCCAGCAGCTTAGTGGCCCCAGGGACGCAGTATTTT.

This rearrangement joins TRBV11-2 to TRBJ1-6, with D uncertain. V dropped 4 bases and J dropped 0 bases, with 7 bases sitting between them. The CDR3 totals 15 residues. CDR1 SGHAT and CDR2 FQNNGV come from the germline V gene. The CDR3 reads CASSSTPSYNSPLHF. The CDR3 DNA reads as TGTGCCAGCAGCTCTACCCCCTCCTATAATTCACCCCTCCACTTT.

This clone appeared a few times. The V call is TRBV30, the J call TRBJ1-5, with D possibly being TRBD1 (6 bases). Deletions cut 5 bases from V and 5 bases from J, with 13 bases between. The length of the CDR3 is 13 residues. Germline CDR1 and CDR2: GTSNPN and SVGIG (reference sequence). The CDR3 bases are TGTGCCTGGGACACTTCAGGGGATCAGCCCCAGCATTTT. This codes for CAWDTSGDQPQHF.

The chain couples TRBV20-1 to TRBJ1-5; TRBD1 is a possible D gene (6 bases). Germline loops: CDR1 DFQATT, CDR2 SNEGSKA (reference sequence). V lost 3 bases and J 4 bases, leaving 10 bases between the germline ends. This CDR3 contains 13 residues. CDR3 nucleotide sequence: TGCAGTGCTAGTGTACAGGGTAATCAGCCCCAGCATTTT. This sequence encodes CSASVQGNQPQHF.

The chain combines TRBV11-2 with TRBJ1-1; 10 positions agree with TRBD1. The germline gives CDR1 SGHAT, CDR2 FQNNGV. The V gene end was trimmed by 2 bases and the J gene end by 6 bases; junction bases not matched to a gene: 6. The CDR3 runs to 15 residues. This CDR3 is CASSLRGTGEAEAFF. CDR3 nucleotide sequence: TGTGCCAGCAGCTTAAGGGGGACAGGGGAGGCTGAAGCTTTCTTT.

The V and J genes are TRBV19 and TRBJ2-2, with 15 bases matching TRBD2. V shed 3 bases and J 4 bases; nucleotides not matched to a gene: 3. Germline V gene lookup returns CDR1 LNHDA and CDR2 SQIVND (reference sequence). The CDR3 has 17 residues. The CDR3 sequence: CASSISGLAGGTGELFF. The CDR3 coding sequence is TGTGCCAGTAGTATTTCGGGACTAGCGGGGGGCACCGGGGAGCTGTTTTTT.

The V and J genes are TRBV4-3 and TRBJ1-2; 9 bases map to TRBD1. The junction had 6 bases not matched to a gene; V was cut back by 4 bases and J by 3 bases. The CDR3 has 15 residues. CDR1 LGHNA and CDR2 YSLEER come from the germline V gene. The CDR3 loop reads CASSPGTGFHYGYTF. As DNA, the CDR3 is TGCGCCAGCAGCCCCGGGACAGGGTTCCACTATGGCTACACCTTC.

V usage is TRBV6-2 or TRBV6-3 and J usage is TRBJ1-5; D might be TRBD1 (5 bases). Germline loops: CDR1 MNHEY, CDR2 SVGEGT. Trimming pared 5 bases from V and 3 bases from J, leaving 11 bases between. This CDR3 contains 14 residues. The CDR3 here is CASSQTAFNQPQHF. The CDR3 nucleotides read TGTGCCAGCAGTCAGACAGCCTTCAATCAGCCCCAGCATTTT.

This clone was counted once. This chain uses TRBV18 with TRBJ1-4; D is unresolved. In germline, CDR1 is KGHSH, CDR2 LQKENI. Trimming stripped 5 bases from V and 0 bases from J, with 10 bases between. This CDR3 has 15 amino acids. The CDR3 spells CASSSRVATNEKLFF. CDR3 DNA: TGTGCCAGCTCATCCCGGGTTGCAACTAATGAAAAACTGTTTTTT.

The chain uses TRBV10-2 and TRBJ1-5; 7 nucleotides agree with TRBD1. This CDR3 has 13 residues. J was trimmed by 7 bases and V by 6 bases; bases with no gene match: 6. Germline lookup yields CDR1 WSHSY and CDR2 SAAADI. CDR3 coding DNA: TGCGCCAGCAGAAACAGGGGACGGCAGCCCCAGCATTTT. Encoded protein: CASRNRGRQPQHF.

The J gene is TRBJ2-5, the V gene TRBV7-2, with D possibly being TRBD1 (6 bases). With 6 bases removed from V and 5 bases from J, the gap between germline ends came to 16 bases. Germline CDR1 and CDR2: SGHTA and FQGNSA. The CDR3 has 14 residues. CDR3 sequence reads: CASRVRGFMETQYF. The CDR3 DNA reads as TGTGCCAGCAGAGTAAGGGGGTTTATGGAGACCCAGTACTTC.

This sequence joins TRBV7-9 and TRBJ2-7; D uncertain. From germline, CDR1 is SEHNR and CDR2 FQNEAQ (reference sequence). CDR3 length equals 13 residues. Trimming removed 3 bases at V and 12 bases at J, with 18 bases between. The CDR3 nucleotides are TGTGCCAGCAGCTTCTCCTACGAAGTGAGTTGGTACTTC. This translates into CASSFSYEVSWYF.

J is TRBJ1-6 and V is TRBV10-1; the match to TRBD1 covers 9 bases. The length of the CDR3 is 12 residues. The junction had 11 bases not matched to a gene; V was cut back by 8 bases and J by 18 bases. Germline V gives CDR1 WNHNN, CDR2 SYGVQD (reference sequence). The CDR3 bases are TGCGCCAGCCGGGACAGGGAAAATGGTAACCACTTT. As protein: CASRDRENGNHF.

The rearrangement uses TRBV4-1 and TRBJ1-5; D gene uncertain. Germline V gene sequence: CDR1 MGHRA, CDR2 YSYEKL. The CDR3 totals 13 residues. V lost 0 bases and J lost 10, with 10 bases in between. The DNA of the CDR3 is TGCGCCAGCAGCCAAGATGTAGCGGCACCCCAGCATTTT. Protein sequence: CASSQDVAAPQHF.

The gene calls are TRBV9 and TRBJ2-5; 9 positions agree with TRBD1. The CDR3 runs 15 residues. J gave up 5 bases and V 3 bases, and 8 bases lay outside the gene matches. CDR1 is SGDLS, CDR2 YYNGEE, per germline. The CDR3 reads CASSARTGDDETQYF. In nucleotides, the CDR3 is TGTGCCAGCAGCGCCCGGACAGGGGACGATGAGACCCAGTACTTC.

For this clone: Its ends do not fully match the called genes, so a read error is possible. The chain uses TRBV2 and TRBJ2-3; possible D gene TRBD1, 5 bases. Germline V lookup: CDR1 SNHLY, CDR2 FYNNEI. The CDR3 runs to 16 residues. CDR3 sequence reads: CASSERRVWSTGTQYF. The CDR3 DNA reads as TGTGCCAGCAGTGAAAGAAGGGTGTGGAGCACAGGTACGCAGTATTTT.